The entry below describes one TCR beta chain. Its antigen is not identified. From the reads, TCRdb called clonotypes with MiXCR, one entry per CDR3 protein. The table has roughly 920,000 distinct CDR3 sequences, around a third seen once. These data belong to a study of T cell repertoires in cytomegalovirus infection. Study-level background: As its CMV epitopes, the study selected recently identified HLA-C-restricted and well-studied HLA-B-restricted targets. Indications of both CMV infection and matching HLA type were provided by public TCR beta signatures.

The CDR3 is 15 amino acids. The junction had 11 bases not matched to a gene; V was cut back by 5 bases and J by 6 bases. Study results and caveats: There were HLA-C-restricted CMV-specific TCR beta clonotypes dominating the ex vivo response. Frequencies of public TCR beta families were cumulated, and this identified carriers of CMV plus the relevant HLA.

This sequence was found in a human donor in good health (CMV status not recorded). Some clones in this sample may be carry-over from other donors' samples. Sequencing used cultured CD8+ T cells from PBMCs, obtained from culture after CMV antigen stimulation. The rearrangement uses TRBV12-3 or TRBV12-4 and TRBJ2-3; 7 bases align to TRBD1. The CDR3 spells CASSQTGTLGDTQYF. The DNA of the CDR3 is TGTGCCAGCAGTCAGACAGGGACGTTAGGGGATACGCAGTATTTT.